Listed here are 11 T cell receptor beta chains from one sample, sequenced in a study of blood T cell repertoires in COVID-19. The table came from immunoSEQ multiplex PCR; TCRdb's copy has only in-frame clones and leaves some out. The sample includes a few hundred thousand clones, approximately 87% of them seen just once. The sequenced material came from peripheral blood. These receptors all come from a woman between 50 and 59 years old who had recovered from COVID-19.

The V gene is TRBV5-8, the J gene TRBJ2-3; 7 bases fit TRBD1. V lost 4 bases and J lost 1; bases outside the gene matches: 6. CDR3 length: 15 residues. CDR1 and CDR2 from the germline V gene are SGHTS and YDEGEE. CDR3 in DNA: TGTGCCAGCAGCGCCGGGACAGCCCGCACAGATACGCAGTATTTT. It specifies CASSAGTARTDTQYF.

This clone was observed a handful of times. The chain links TRBV7-9 to TRBJ2-1; 8 positions agree with TRBD1. V lost 5 bases to trimming and J lost 5 bases; unmatched junction nucleotides: 14. This CDR3 spans 17 amino acids. CDR1 and CDR2 (germline): SEHNR, FQNEAQ (reference sequence). CDR3 bases: TGTGCCAGCAGCCCCATGACAGGGGCGAAATTTAACAATGAGCAGTTCTTC. Translating gives CASSPMTGAKFNNEQFF.

The chain uses TRBV12-1 and TRBJ1-4; TRBD1 is taken as the D call from the table, unchecked against the DNA. TRBV12-1 is a pseudogene locus. The CDR3 sequence is 15 residues long. The CDR3 protein is CASSPLWQGNEKLFF. The CDR3 DNA follows: TGTGCCAGCAGCCCTTTGTGGCAGGGCAATGAAAAACTGTTTTTT.

J is TRBJ1-1 and V is TRBV18; D call uncertain. Deletions cut 1 base from V and 6 bases from J, with 9 bases between. CDR3 length: 13 amino acids. In germline, CDR1 is KGHSH, CDR2 LQKENI. This CDR3 reads CASSPRRIPEAFF. In DNA, the CDR3 is TGTGCCAGCTCACCACGGAGGATTCCTGAAGCTTTCTTT.

The DNA for the CDR3 is TGCGCCAGCAGCATCCTAACCGGGGAGAACACTGAAGCTTTCTTT. Residues: CASSILTGENTEAFF. This chain joins TRBV5-1 and TRBJ1-1; D call uncertain. Trimming left V 4 bases short and J 1 base short, with 14 bases between. The V gene's germline CDR1 is SGHRS and CDR2 YFSETQ. The CDR3 consists of 15 residues.

J is TRBJ2-7 and V is TRBV2; 8 nucleotides match TRBD2. The V and J ends lost 4 bases and 2 bases, in that order; junction bases with no gene match: 7. Germline-derived CDR1 and CDR2 are SNHLY and FYNNEI. CDR3 length: 15 amino acids. The CDR3 here is CASSGGLAGTYEQYF. CDR3 bases: TGTGCCAGCAGTGGTGGCCTAGCGGGTACCTACGAGCAGTACTTC.

The V call is TRBV6-5, the J call TRBJ2-3; 7 bases map to TRBD1. This CDR3 has 14 residues. Germline V gene data show CDR1 as MNHEY and CDR2 as SVGAGI. With 4 bases clipped from V and 3 bases from J, the junction kept 4 bases outside the gene matches. The CDR3 spells CASSSNRGTDTQYF. The CDR3 nucleotides are TGTGCCAGCAGTTCTAACAGGGGAACAGATACGCAGTATTTT.

The chain recombines TRBV3-1 (or the pseudogene TRBV3-2) with TRBJ1-2; weak D call: TRBD1 (5 bases). Trimming left V 3 bases short and J 4 bases short, with 18 bases between. Germline V gene lookup returns CDR1 LGHDT and CDR2 YNNKEL (reference sequence). This CDR3 region has 16 residues. The CDR3 nucleotides read TGTGCCAGCAGCCACCTTATGGGGGGGATAGGCTATGGCTACACCTTC. Translated, it gives CASSHLMGGIGYGYTF.

This chain links TRBV7-8 with TRBJ1-3; D is uncertain. Per the germline V gene, CDR1 is SGHVS and CDR2 is FQNEAQ. The length of the CDR3 is 15 residues. V was pared by 2 bases and J by 0 bases, with 8 bases between. CDR3 in DNA: TGTGCCAGCAGCTTACTCCAGATCTCTGGAAACACCATATATTTT. Protein: CASSLLQISGNTIYF.

The J gene is TRBJ1-2, the V gene TRBV7-9; the match to TRBD1 covers 8 bases. This CDR3 is 15 amino acids long. V gave up 6 bases and J gave up 2 bases; unmatched junction bases: 8. The germline gives CDR1 SEHNR, CDR2 FQNEAQ (reference sequence). The CDR3 DNA reads as TGTGCCAGCAGTTTTGGACAGGGCCCCAACTATGGCTACACCTTC. This translates into CASSFGQGPNYGYTF.

The gene calls are TRBV3-1 (or the pseudogene TRBV3-2) and TRBJ1-1; D remains ambiguous. CDR1 is LGHDT and CDR2 is YNNKEL in the germline V gene (reference sequence). V was cut by 4 bases and J by 5 bases, with 14 bases left in between. This CDR3 region has 14 residues. CDR3 in amino acids: CASSLGRRVTEAFF. The CDR3 DNA sequence: TGTGCCAGCAGCCTTGGAAGGAGGGTGACTGAAGCTTTCTTT.